This T cell receptor beta chain was profiled in a study of T cell responses to AZD1222 COVID-19 vaccine. General study points: Clonal diversity may have been underestimated, and the donors were mostly white British, with more females than males.

Assay: immunoSEQ multiplex PCR; the TCRdb copy retains only in-frame clones and omits some. The sample carries 90,000 to 130,000 clones, roughly 92% recorded once. CDR1 MGHDK and CDR2 SYGVNS come from the germline V gene. The V gene end was trimmed by 11 bases and the J gene end by 10 bases; junction bases not matched to a gene: 23. The CDR3 runs to 17 residues. A note on this clone: The antigen is not known.

The chain links TRBV25-1 to TRBJ1-6; 7 bases agree with TRBD1. The material was peripheral blood, obtained on day 0 of AZD1222 vaccination. This clonotype originated in an adult in good health. The CDR3 protein is CASQQGGQSIPRSPLHF. In DNA, the CDR3 is TGTGCCTCTCAGCAAGGGGGACAGTCGATCCCTAGGTCACCCCTCCACTTT.